These T cell receptor beta chains were read from a single sample in a study of T cells in Graves' hyperthyroidism and ophthalmopathy. MiXCR, applied by TCRdb to the multiplex PCR reads, yields one record per CDR3 protein. This sample has fewer than 110,000 distinct CDR3 sequences, with approximately 50% found just once. Input material: blood. These receptor sequences come from a man aged 40-49 years with Graves' hyperthyroidism. The CDR3 runs from the conserved cysteine through the conserved F or W. A D gene is named only where the DNA matches it firmly. Size is omitted from some rows. Given values are once, few, many or a class for expanded clones.

once TRBD1 TRBJ1-4 TRBV7-4 TGTGCCTGGAGGGACACCGGGACAGGGGATGAAAAACTGTTTTTT CAWRDTGTGDEKLFF
many . TRBJ2-7 TRBV4-1 TGCGCCAGCAGCCAGGTCCGGACCCTTGGTGAGCAGTACTTC CASSQVRTLGEQYF
. TRBD1 TRBJ2-7 TRBV7-2 TGTGCCAGCAGCTTAGTGGGCAGGGGGACAGACTCTACGGAGCAGTACTTC CASSLVGRGTDSTEQYF
. TRBD2 TRBJ2-3 TRBV6-5 TGTGCCAGCAGTTCTTCTCGCGGGGGGGTCACTACGCAGTATTTT CASSSSRGGVTTQYF
many TRBD1 TRBJ1-6 TRBV11-2 TGTGCCAGCAAGGGACAGACAGCGTTGGGCTCACCCCTCCACTTT CASKGQTALGSPLHF
. . TRBJ1-1 TRBV29-1 TGCAGCGTTGAGGGGCGCGTGACTGAAGCTTTCTTT CSVEGRVTEAFF
. TRBD1 TRBJ1-1 TRBV29-1 TGCAGCGTTGAACAGGGGGCGAACACTGAAGCTTTCTTT CSVEQGANTEAFF
. . TRBJ2-7 TRBV20-1 TGCAGTGCCAGCAATCCCGGGACGGCTAGCTCCTACGAGCAGTACTTC CSASNPGTASSYEQYF
few . TRBJ2-4 TRBV5-6 TGTGCCAGCAGCTTCAGGGGACTAGCCAAAAACATTCAGTACTTC CASSFRGLAKNIQYF
many . TRBJ1-2 TRBV20-1 TGCAGTGCTAGCGTGCAGGCCGGTGGCTACACCTTC CSASVQAGGYTF
many . TRBJ2-7 TRBV6-6 TGTGCCAGCAGTTACGCGACAGGCAGTCTCTACGAGCAGTACTTC CASSYATGSLYEQYF
once . TRBJ1-1 TRBV20-1 TGCAGTGCTAGGAGGGTCTACTTTGAAGCTTTCTTT CSARRVYFEAFF
many . TRBJ1-1 TRBV7-7 TGTGCTAGCAGCCCTCTACAGGGTAGCACTGAAGCTTTCTTT CASSPLQGSTEAFF
. . TRBJ1-1 TRBV5-4 TGTGCCAGCAGCTCTAAGGTGAACACTGAAGCTTTCTTT CASSSKVNTEAFF
many TRBD1 TRBJ2-1 TRBV5-8 TGTGCCAGCAGCTTGGCCGGGACAGGGGGCTTTGAGCAGTTCTTC CASSLAGTGGFEQFF
many TRBD2 TRBJ2-2 TRBV20-1 TGCAGTGCTAGAGATGGAGCTAGCGGGGGGGCAAACACCGGGGAGCTGTTTTTT CSARDGASGGANTGELFF
many . TRBJ1-3 TRBV5-1 TGCGCCAGCAGCTTGAACATAGGAAACACCATATATTTT CASSLNIGNTIYF
. . TRBJ2-7 TRBV10-2 TGCGACAGCAGTGACAGGTGGAACAACGAGCAGTACTTC CDSSDRWNNEQYF
. . TRBJ1-4 TRBV7-3 TGTGCCAGCAGCTCACCGGGAACCTCTGGAAACGAAAAACTGTTTTTT CASSSPGTSGNEKLFF
many TRBD2 TRBJ2-1 TRBV5-4 TGTGCCAGCAGCTCCCCTGGCGGGAGAAATGAGCAGTTCTTC CASSSPGGRNEQFF
many . TRBJ1-2 TRBV7-9 TGTGCCAGCAGCGGGGGAAATGGCTACACCTTC CASSGGNGYTF
. . TRBJ1-1 TRBV5-5 TGTGCCGGCAGCTCGACCCCTCGACAGGTCAACACGGAAGCTTTCTTT CAGSSTPRQVNTEAFF
many TRBD2 TRBJ2-1 TRBV5-1 TGCGCCAGCAGCATGACTAGCGGGGGGGCCTACAATGAGCAGTTCTTC CASSMTSGGAYNEQFF
. . TRBJ1-2 TRBV7-9 TGTGCCAGCAGCTCCCTCTGGGGCTACACCTTC CASSSLWGYTF
many . TRBJ1-5 TRBV20-1 TGCAGTGCTAGACAGCGGTATAGCAATCAGCCCCAGCATTTT CSARQRYSNQPQHF
many . TRBJ2-7 TRBV11-3 TGTGCCAGCAGCTCCGCCTGGGGAAAGCAGTACTTC CASSSAWGKQYF
once . TRBJ1-5 TRBV2 TGTGCCTGGAACGGAGCGGGAGTCACAGATACGCAGCATTTT CAWNGAGVTDTQHF
many . TRBJ1-4 TRBV5-1 TGCGCCAGCAGCTACGGGACTGTGAATGAAAAACTGTTTTTT CASSYGTVNEKLFF